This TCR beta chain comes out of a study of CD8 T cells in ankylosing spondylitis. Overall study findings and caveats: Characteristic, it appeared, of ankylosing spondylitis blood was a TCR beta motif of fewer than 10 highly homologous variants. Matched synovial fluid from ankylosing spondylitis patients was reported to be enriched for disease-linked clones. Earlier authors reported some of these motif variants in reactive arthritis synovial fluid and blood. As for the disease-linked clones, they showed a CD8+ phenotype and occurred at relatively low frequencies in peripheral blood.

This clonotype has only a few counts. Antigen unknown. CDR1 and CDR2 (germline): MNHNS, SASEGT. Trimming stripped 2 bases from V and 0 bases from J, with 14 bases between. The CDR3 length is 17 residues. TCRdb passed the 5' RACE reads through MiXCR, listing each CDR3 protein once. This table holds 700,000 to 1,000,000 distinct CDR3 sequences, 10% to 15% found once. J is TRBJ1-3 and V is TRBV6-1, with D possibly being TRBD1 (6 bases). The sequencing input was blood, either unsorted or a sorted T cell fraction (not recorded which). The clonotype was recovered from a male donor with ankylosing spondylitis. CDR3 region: CASSELGGAYSGNTIYF. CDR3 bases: TGTGCCAGCAGTGAACTAGGGGGGGCTTACTCTGGAAACACCATATATTTT.